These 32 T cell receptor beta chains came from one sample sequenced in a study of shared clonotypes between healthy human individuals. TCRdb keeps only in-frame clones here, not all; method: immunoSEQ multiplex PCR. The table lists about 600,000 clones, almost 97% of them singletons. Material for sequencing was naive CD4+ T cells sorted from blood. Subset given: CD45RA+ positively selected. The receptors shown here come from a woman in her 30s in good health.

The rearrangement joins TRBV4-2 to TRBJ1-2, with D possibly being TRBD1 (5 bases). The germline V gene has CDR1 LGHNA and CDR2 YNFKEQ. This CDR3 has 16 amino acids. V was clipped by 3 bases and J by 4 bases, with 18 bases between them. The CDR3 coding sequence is TGTGCCAGCAGCCAGGCCCAAGGGCAGGGCACCTATGGCTACACCTTC. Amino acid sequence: CASSQAQGQGTYGYTF.

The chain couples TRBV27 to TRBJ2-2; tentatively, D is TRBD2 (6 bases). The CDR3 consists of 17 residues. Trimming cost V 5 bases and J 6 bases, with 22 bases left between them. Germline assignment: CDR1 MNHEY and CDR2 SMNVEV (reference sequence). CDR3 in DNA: TGTGCCAGCAGTCCGCAGGGACTGACAACAAAGCCCGGGGAGCTGTTTTTT. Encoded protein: CASSPQGLTTKPGELFF.

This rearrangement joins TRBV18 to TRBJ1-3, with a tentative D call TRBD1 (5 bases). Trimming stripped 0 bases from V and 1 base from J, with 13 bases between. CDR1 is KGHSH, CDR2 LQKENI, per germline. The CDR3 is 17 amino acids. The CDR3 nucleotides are TGTGCCAGCTCACCACCGGCGGGGCAGGAATCTGGAAACACCATATATTTT. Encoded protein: CASSPPAGQESGNTIYF.

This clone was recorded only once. The CDR3 region has the DNA TGTGCCAGCAGTTTATCGCAGGGTTGGAATCAGCCCCAGCATTTT. Its protein is CASSLSQGWNQPQHF. This sequence joins TRBV28 and TRBJ1-5; D may be TRBD1 (5 bases). Germline V gives CDR1 MDHEN, CDR2 SYDVKM. The V end was cut by 1 base, the J end by 4 bases, with 11 bases between. The CDR3 runs to 15 residues.

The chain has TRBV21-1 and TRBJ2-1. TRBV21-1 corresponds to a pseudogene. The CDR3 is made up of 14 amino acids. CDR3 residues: CASSLGENNNEQFF. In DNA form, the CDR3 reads TGTGCCAGCAGCCTGGGGGAAAACAACAATGAGCAGTTCTTC.

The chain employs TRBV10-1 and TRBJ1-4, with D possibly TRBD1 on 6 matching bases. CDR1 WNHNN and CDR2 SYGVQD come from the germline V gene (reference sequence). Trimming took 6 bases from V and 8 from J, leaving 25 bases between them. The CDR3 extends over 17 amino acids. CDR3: CASSWGDRQLHYEKLFF. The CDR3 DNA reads TGCGCCAGCAGCTGGGGAGACAGGCAACTTCATTACGAAAAACTGTTTTTT.

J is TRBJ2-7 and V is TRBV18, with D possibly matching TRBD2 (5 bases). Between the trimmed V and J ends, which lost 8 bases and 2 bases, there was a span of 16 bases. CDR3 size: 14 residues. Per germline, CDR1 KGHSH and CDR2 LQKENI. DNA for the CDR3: TGTGCCAGCCAGAGGGAGAGGGCCACCTACGAGCAGTACTTC. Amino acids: CASQRERATYEQYF. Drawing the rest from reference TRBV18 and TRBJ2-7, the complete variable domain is NAGVMQNPRHLVRRRGQEARLRCSPMKGHSHVYWYRQLPEEGLKFMVYLQKENIIDESGMPKERFSAEFPKEGPSILRIQQVVRGDSAAYFCASQRERATYEQYFGPGTRLTVT.

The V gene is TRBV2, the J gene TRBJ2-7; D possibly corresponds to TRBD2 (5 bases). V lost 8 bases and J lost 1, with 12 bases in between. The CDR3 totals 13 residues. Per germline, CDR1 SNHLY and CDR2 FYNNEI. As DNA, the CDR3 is TGTGCCAGCTCACCCCGAGGGTCCTACGAGCAGTACTTC. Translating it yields CASSPRGSYEQYF.

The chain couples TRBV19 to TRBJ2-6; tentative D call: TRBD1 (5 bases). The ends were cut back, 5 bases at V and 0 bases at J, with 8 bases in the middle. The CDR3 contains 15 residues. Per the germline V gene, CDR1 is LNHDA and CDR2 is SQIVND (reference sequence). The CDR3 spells CASSLQDSGANVLTF. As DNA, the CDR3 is TGTGCCAGTAGTCTACAGGACTCTGGGGCCAACGTCCTGACTTTC.

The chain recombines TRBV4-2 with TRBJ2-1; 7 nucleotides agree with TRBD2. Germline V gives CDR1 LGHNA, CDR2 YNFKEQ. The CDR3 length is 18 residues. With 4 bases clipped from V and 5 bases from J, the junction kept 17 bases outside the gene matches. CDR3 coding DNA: TGTGCCAGCAGCCCAAACCCCCTAGGCGGGAGATTCGACAATGAGCAGTTCTTC. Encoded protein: CASSPNPLGGRFDNEQFF.

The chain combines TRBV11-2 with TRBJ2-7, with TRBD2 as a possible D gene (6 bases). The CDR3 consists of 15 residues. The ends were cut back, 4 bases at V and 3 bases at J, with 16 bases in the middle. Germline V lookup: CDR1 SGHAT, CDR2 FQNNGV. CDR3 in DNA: TGTGCCAGCAGCTATACTAGCATAGACGGCTACGAGCAGTACTTC. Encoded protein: CASSYTSIDGYEQYF. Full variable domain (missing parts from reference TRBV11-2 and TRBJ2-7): EAGVAQSPRYKIIEKRQSVAFWCNPISGHATLYWYQQILGQGPKLLIQFQNNGVVDDSQLPKDRFSAERLKGVDSTLKIQPAKLEDSAVYLCASSYTSIDGYEQYFGPGTRLTVT.

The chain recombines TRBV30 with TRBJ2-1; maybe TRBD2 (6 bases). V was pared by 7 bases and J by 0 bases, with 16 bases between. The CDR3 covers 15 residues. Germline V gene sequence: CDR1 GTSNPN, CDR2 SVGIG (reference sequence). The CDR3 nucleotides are TGTGCCTCCTTAAAACTAGCCAGCTCCTACAATGAGCAGTTCTTC. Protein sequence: CASLKLASSYNEQFF.

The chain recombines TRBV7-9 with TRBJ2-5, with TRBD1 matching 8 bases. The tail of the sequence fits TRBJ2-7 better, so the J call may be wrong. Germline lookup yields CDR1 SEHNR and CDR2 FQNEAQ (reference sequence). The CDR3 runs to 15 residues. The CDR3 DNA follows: TGTGCCAGCAGCCAGCGGACAGGGCCATCCTACGAGCAGTACTTC. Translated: CASSQRTGPSYEQYF.

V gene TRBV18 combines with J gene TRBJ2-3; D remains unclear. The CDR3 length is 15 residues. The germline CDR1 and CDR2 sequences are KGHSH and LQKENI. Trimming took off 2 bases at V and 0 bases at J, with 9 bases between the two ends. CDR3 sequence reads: CASSPGFTSTDTQYF. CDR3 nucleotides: TGTGCCAGCTCACCAGGGTTTACAAGCACAGATACGCAGTATTTT.

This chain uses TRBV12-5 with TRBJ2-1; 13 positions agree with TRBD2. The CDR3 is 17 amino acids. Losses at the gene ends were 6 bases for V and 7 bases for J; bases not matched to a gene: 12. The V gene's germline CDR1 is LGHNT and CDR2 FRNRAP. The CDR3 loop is CASGPGLAGVVYNEQFF. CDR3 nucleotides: TGTGCTAGTGGCCCCGGACTAGCGGGAGTTGTCTATAATGAGCAGTTCTTC. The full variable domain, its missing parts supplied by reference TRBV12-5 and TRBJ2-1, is DARVTQTPRHKVTEMGQEVTMRCQPILGHNTVFWYRQTMMQGLELLAYFRNRAPLDDSGMPKDRFSAEMPDATLATLKIQPSEPRDSAVYFCASGPGLAGVVYNEQFFGPGTRLTVL.

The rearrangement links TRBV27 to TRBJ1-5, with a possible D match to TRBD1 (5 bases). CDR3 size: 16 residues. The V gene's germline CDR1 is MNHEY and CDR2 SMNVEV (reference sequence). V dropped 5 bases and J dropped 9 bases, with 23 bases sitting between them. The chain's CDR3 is CASSPGGEGLVWPQHF. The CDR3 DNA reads TGTGCCAGCAGTCCTGGAGGGGAGGGGCTTGTGTGGCCCCAGCATTTT.

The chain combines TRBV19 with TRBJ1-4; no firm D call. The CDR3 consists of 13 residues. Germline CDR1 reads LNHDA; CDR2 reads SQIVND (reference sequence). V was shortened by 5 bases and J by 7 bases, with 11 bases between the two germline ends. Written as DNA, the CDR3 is TGTGCCAGTAGTCTCCCCGCGGGTGAAAAACTGTTTTTT. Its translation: CASSLPAGEKLFF.

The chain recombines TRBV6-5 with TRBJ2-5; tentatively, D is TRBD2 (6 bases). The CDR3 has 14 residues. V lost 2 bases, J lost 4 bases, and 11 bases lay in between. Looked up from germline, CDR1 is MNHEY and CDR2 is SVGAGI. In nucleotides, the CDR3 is TGTGCCAGCAGTTACGGAAGGGAGGTAGAGACCCAGTACTTC. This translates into CASSYGREVETQYF.

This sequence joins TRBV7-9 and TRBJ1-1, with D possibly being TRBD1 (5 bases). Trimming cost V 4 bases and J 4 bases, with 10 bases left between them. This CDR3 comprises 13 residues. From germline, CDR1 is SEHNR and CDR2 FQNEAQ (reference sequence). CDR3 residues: CASSWGYGTEAFF. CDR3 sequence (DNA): TGTGCCAGCAGCTGGGGGTATGGCACTGAAGCTTTCTTT. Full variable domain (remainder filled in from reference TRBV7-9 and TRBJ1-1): DTGVSQNPRHKITKRGQNVTFRCDPISEHNRLYWYRQTLGQGPEFLTYFQNEAQLEKSRLLSDRFSAERPKGSFSTLEIQRTEQGDSAMYLCASSWGYGTEAFFGQGTRLTVV.

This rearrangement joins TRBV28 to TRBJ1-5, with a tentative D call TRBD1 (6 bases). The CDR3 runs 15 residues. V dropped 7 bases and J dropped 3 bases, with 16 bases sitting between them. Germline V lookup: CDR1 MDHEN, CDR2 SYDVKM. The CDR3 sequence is CASTDAEGDNQPQHF. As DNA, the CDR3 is TGTGCCAGCACGGACGCGGAGGGGGACAATCAGCCCCAGCATTTT.

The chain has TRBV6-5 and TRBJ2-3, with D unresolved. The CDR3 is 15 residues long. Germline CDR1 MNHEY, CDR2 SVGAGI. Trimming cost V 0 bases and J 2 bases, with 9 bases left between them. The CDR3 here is CASSYSSTNTDTQYF. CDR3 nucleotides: TGTGCCAGCAGTTACTCTTCTACTAACACAGATACGCAGTATTTT.

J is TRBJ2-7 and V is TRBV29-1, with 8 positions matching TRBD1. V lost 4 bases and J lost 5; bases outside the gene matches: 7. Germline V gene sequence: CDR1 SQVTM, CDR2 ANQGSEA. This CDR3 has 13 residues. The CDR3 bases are TGCAGCGTTGCGCGACAGGGGACCCACGAGCAGTACTTC. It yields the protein CSVARQGTHEQYF.

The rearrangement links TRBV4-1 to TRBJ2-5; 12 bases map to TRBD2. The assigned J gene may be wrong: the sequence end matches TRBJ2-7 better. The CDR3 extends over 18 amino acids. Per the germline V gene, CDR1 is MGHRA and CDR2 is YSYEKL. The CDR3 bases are TGCGCCAGCAGCCGAGGACTAGCGGGACCATTGAGCTCCTACGAGCAGTACTTC. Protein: CASSRGLAGPLSSYEQYF.

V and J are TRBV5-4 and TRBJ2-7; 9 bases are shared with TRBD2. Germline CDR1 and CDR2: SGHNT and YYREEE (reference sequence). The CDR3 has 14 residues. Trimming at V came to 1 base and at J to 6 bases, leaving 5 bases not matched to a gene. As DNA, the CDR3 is TGTGCCAGCAGCTTGCAGGCGGGAGGGGGCGAGCAGTACTTC. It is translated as CASSLQAGGGEQYF.

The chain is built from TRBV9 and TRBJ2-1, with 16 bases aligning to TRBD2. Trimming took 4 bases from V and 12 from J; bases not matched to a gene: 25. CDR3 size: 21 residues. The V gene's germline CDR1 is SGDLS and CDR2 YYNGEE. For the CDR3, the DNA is TGTGCCAGCAGCCTTACCCCTGGCGCCCCGGGACTAGCGGGAGGGTTCTCTGGGCAGTTCTTC. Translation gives CASSLTPGAPGLAGGFSGQFF. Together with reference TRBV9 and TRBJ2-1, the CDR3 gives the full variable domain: DSGVTQTPKHLITATGQRVTLRCSPRSGDLSVYWYQQSLDQGLQFLIQYYNGEERAKGNILERFSAQQFPDLHSELNLSSLELGDSALYFCASSLTPGAPGLAGGFSGQFFGPGTRLTVL.

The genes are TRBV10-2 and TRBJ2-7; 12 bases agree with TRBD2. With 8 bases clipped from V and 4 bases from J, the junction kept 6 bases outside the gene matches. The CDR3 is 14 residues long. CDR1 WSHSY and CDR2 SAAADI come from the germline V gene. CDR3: CASSLTSGRYEQYF. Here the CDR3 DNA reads TGCGCCAGCTCACTGACTAGCGGGAGATACGAGCAGTACTTC.

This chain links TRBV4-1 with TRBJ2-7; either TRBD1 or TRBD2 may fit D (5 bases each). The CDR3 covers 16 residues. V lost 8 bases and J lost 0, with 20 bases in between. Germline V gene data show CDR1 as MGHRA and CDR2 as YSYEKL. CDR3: CASPLIRDQSSYEQYF. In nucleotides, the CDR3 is TGCGCCAGCCCACTAATTCGGGACCAGAGCTCCTACGAGCAGTACTTC.

The CDR3 region has the DNA TGTGCCATCGGGGACAGGGGAGGCTACACCTTC. It specifies CAIGDRGGYTF. The chain carries TRBV2 and TRBJ1-2; 10 bases align to TRBD1. This CDR3 has 11 residues. The ends lost 10 bases at V and 8 bases at J; junction bases unmatched: 4. The germline gives CDR1 SNHLY, CDR2 FYNNEI.

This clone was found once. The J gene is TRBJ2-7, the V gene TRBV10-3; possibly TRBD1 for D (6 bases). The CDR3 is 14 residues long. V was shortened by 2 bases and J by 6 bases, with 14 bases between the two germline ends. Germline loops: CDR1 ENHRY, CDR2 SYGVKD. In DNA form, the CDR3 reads TGTGCCATCAGTGAGCCTCCGGGCAGGGGCGAGCAGTACTTC. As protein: CAISEPPGRGEQYF.

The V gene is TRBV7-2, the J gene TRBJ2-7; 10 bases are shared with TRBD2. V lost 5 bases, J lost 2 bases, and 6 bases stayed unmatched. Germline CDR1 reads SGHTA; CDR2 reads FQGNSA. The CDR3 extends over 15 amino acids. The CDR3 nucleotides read TGTGCCAGCAGCCCGAGGACTAGCGGACCCTACGAGCAGTACTTC. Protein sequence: CASSPRTSGPYEQYF.

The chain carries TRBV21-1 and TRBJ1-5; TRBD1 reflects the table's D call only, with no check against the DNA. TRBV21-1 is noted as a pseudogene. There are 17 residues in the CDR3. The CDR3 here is CASSKGGRGTGNQPQHF. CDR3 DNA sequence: TGTGCCAGCAGCAAAGGGGGCAGGGGGACTGGCAATCAGCCCCAGCATTTT.

The chain's CDR3 is CASSLWAGSYTEAFF. In DNA, the CDR3 is TGCGCCAGCAGCTTGTGGGCAGGGAGTTACACTGAAGCTTTCTTT. The chain has TRBV5-1 and TRBJ1-1, with a tentative D call TRBD1 (5 bases). The CDR3 consists of 15 residues. V shed 1 base and J shed 3 bases, with 13 bases lying between them. CDR1 is SGHRS and CDR2 is YFSETQ in the germline V gene.